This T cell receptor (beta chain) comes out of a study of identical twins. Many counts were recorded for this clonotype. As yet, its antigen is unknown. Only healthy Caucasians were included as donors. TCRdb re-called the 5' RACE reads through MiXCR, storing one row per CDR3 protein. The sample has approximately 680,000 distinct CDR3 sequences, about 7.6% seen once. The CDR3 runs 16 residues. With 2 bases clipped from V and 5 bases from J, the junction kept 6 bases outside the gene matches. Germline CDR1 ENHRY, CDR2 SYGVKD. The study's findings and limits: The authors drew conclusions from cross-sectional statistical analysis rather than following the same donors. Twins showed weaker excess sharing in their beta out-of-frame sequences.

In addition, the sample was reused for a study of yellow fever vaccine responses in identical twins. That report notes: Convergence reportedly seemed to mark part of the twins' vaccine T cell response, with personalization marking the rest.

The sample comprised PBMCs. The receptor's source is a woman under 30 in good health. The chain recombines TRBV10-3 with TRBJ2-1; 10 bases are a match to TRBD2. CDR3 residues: CAISEPGLAENNEQFF. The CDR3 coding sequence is TGTGCCATCAGTGAGCCCGGACTAGCGGAGAACAATGAGCAGTTCTTC.